This TCR beta chain derives from a study of T cells after yellow fever vaccination. By 5'RACE template switching, TCR cDNA was produced, with a universal primer site and UMIs added in the process. TCRdb re-analysed the 5' RACE reads in MiXCR, keeping a single row per CDR3 protein. Here the sample spans some 120,000 distinct CDR3 sequences, roughly 15% being singletons. With respect to this clonotype: Its matching antigen is unknown.

Overall study results and limits: From the bulk population, abundant clonotypes could contaminate and appear within FACS-sorted repertoires.

The sample in question was CD8+ T cells sorted from PBMCs, obtained 5 days after the yellow fever booster vaccination. The TCR sequence derives from a man between 18 and 29 years old who received the YFV17D yellow fever vaccine.

The CDR3 nucleotides read TGTGCCAGCAGCTTCCGCGGTAGGAATTCCGACGAGCAGTACTTC. Translation: CASSFRGRNSDEQYF. V is TRBV11-2 and J is TRBJ2-7; D is ambiguous. V lost 3 bases, J lost 5 bases, and 17 bases lay in between. Germline V gene sequence: CDR1 SGHAT, CDR2 FQNNGV. This CDR3 comprises 15 residues.